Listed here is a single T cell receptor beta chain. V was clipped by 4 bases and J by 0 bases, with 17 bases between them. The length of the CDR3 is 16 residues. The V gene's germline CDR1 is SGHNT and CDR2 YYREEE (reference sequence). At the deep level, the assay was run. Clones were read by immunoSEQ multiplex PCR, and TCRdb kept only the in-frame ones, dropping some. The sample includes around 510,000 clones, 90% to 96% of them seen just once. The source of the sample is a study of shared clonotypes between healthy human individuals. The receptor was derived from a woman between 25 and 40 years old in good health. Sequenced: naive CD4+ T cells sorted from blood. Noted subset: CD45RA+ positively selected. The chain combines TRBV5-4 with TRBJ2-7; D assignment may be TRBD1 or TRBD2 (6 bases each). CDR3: CASSPEGGAASYEQYF. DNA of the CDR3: TGTGCCAGCAGCCCGGAGGGGGGCGCGGCCTCCTACGAGCAGTACTTC. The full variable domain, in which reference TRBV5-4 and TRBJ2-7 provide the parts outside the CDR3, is ETGVTQSPTHLIKTRGQQVTLRCSSQSGHNTVSWYQQALGQGPQFIFQYYREEENGRGNFPPRFSGLQFPNYSSELNVNALELDDSALYLCASSPEGGAASYEQYFGPGTRLTVT.